These T cell receptor beta chains were read from a single sample in a study of early T cells in non-severe SARS-CoV-2 infection. TCRdb re-called the 5' RACE reads through MiXCR, storing one row per CDR3 protein. This repertoire shows tens of thousands of distinct CDR3 sequences, around 4.5% found once; its top ten account for 9.5% to 12%. The sequenced material came from whole blood. The origin of the receptors is an adult who was a healthcare worker with PCR-confirmed SARS-CoV-2 infection or an uninfected control (not recorded which). CDR3s include the opening cysteine and the closing phenylalanine or tryptophan. The D gene is left open where the match is weak. Part of the rows lack a size; the others show once, few, many or a class for expanded clones.

j_call clone_size v_call d_call cdr3_nt cdr3_aa
TRBJ2-3 many TRBV12-3/TRBV12-4 - TGTGCCAGCAGTCGGGACATAAGCACAGATACGCAGTATTTT CASSRDISTDTQYF
TRBJ2-1 many TRBV2 - TGTGCCAGCAGTGTGGGGACAAACCGGGGGTACAATGAGCAGTTCTTC CASSVGTNRGYNEQFF
TRBJ2-1 many TRBV20-1 - TGCAGTGCTAAGGACGCCTCGAGAAATGAGCAGTTCTTC CSAKDASRNEQFF
TRBJ2-6 few TRBV7-3 - TGTGCCAGCAGCTCGGCCCGGGTCAGCTCTGGGGCCAACGTCCTGACTTTC CASSSARVSSGANVLTF
TRBJ2-1 many TRBV12-3/TRBV12-4 TRBD1 TGTGCCAGCAGTTTGGATCCCCAGTGGACGACAGGGAACGACTACAATGAGCAGTTCTTC CASSLDPQWTTGNDYNEQFF
TRBJ2-1 many TRBV19 - TGTGCCAGTATGAACCGTGAGACTAGGACAAACAATGAGCAGTTCTTC CASMNRETRTNNEQFF
TRBJ2-1 many TRBV4-3 TRBD2 TGCGCCAGCAGCCAAAGCACTAGCGGAACCAATGAGCAGTTCTTC CASSQSTSGTNEQFF
TRBJ1-6 few TRBV11-3 TRBD1 TGTGCCAGCAGCTCCGGGACAGGGGGCTTCTATAATTCACCCCTCCACTTT CASSSGTGGFYNSPLHF
TRBJ1-4 many TRBV29-1 - TGCAGCGTTGGATGGCCTCCCTCAACTAATGAAAAACTGTTTTTT CSVGWPPSTNEKLFF
TRBJ1-3 few TRBV6-6 - TGTGCCAGCAGCCGGGGCGCAGGTGAAAACACCATATATTTT CASSRGAGENTIYF
TRBJ2-1 many TRBV6-2/TRBV6-3 - TGTGCCAGCAGGGGTTCCAGGGGTGGACCCTACAATGAGCAGTTCTTC CASRGSRGGPYNEQFF
TRBJ2-7 - TRBV28 - TGTGCCAGCGATGCTGCTAGAAAACCCGACGAGCAGTACTTC CASDAARKPDEQYF
TRBJ2-5 many TRBV28 - TGTGCCAGCAGTCAAATGAATTGGGGCCAAGGTACCCAGTACTTC CASSQMNWGQGTQYF
TRBJ2-1 many TRBV7-3 - TGTGCCAGCAGCCCCACAGCCTCTGATTACAATGAGCAGTTCTTC CASSPTASDYNEQFF
TRBJ2-1 many TRBV7-9 TRBD1 TGTGCCAGCAGCCCCAGGACAGGGGGCCATGAGCAGTTCTTC CASSPRTGGHEQFF
TRBJ1-5 few TRBV12-3/TRBV12-4 - TGTGCCAGCAGCCTCGCCCTTGGGCCTGGCAATCAGCCCCAGCATTTT CASSLALGPGNQPQHF
TRBJ2-3 large TRBV9 - TGTGCCAGCAGCGACCAGACGGATACGCAGTATTTT CASSDQTDTQYF
TRBJ2-5 few TRBV6-6 - TGTGCCAGCAGTGCCCAACAAGAGACCCAGTACTTC CASSAQQETQYF
TRBJ2-6 medium-sized TRBV12-3/TRBV12-4 TRBD2 TGTGCCAGCAGTCCCAGCGGGGCGGGGTATTCTGGGGCCAACGTCCTGACTTTC CASSPSGAGYSGANVLTF
TRBJ1-4 - TRBV28 TRBD1 TGTGCCAGCAGGTCGCAGGGGGGCGAAGGTGAAAAACTGTTTTTT CASRSQGGEGEKLFF
TRBJ1-1 many TRBV7-9 - TGTGCCAGCAGCTTATCGGGCGTTGGAGCTTTCTTT CASSLSGVGAFF
TRBJ2-1 few TRBV5-6 - TGTGCCAGCAGCTTGGTTGCGCACAATGAGCAGTTCTTC CASSLVAHNEQFF
TRBJ2-2 many TRBV7-6 - TGTGCCAGCAGCCCGAACCCGAACACCGGGGAGCTGTTTTTT CASSPNPNTGELFF
TRBJ1-2 many TRBV28 - TGTGCCAGCAGTTTACCGCAGGGTAACTATGGCTACACCTTC CASSLPQGNYGYTF
TRBJ1-5 many TRBV7-2 TRBD1 TGTGCCAGCAGCTTAGCTTTTATGGGACAGGGTAATCAGCCCCAGCATTTT CASSLAFMGQGNQPQHF
TRBJ2-1 many TRBV2 - TGTGCCAGCAGTGAAGCGGTAGCCGGGACCGCGAGGGACCAGTTCTTC CASSEAVAGTARDQFF
TRBJ1-2 medium-sized TRBV3-1 - TGTGCCAGCAGCCGCGGCGGGGCCGGGGGCTATGGCTACACCTTC CASSRGGAGGYGYTF
TRBJ2-3 - TRBV28 TRBD2 TGTGCCAGCAGCTCGGGCGGGAGGGCTCGAGATACGCAGTATTTT CASSSGGRARDTQYF
TRBJ2-7 many TRBV28 TRBD1 TGTGCCAGCACTAAGACAGGGGGTGGTAGCGAGCAGTACTTC CASTKTGGGSEQYF
TRBJ2-5 many TRBV5-1 - TGCGCCAGCAGCTCGAATGAGACCCAGTACTTC CASSSNETQYF